The clone carrying this TCR beta chain was seen a few times. TCRdb re-called the 5' RACE reads with MiXCR, one entry per CDR3 protein. The sample carries 150,000 to 200,000 distinct CDR3 sequences, around 9.3% recorded once. CDR1 and CDR2 (germline): LGHNT, FRNRAP. CDR3 length: 14 residues. Between the trimmed V and J ends, which lost 6 bases and 4 bases, there was a span of 14 bases. The entry originates in a study of T cells after yellow fever vaccination. Sequencing used CD8+ T cells sorted from PBMCs, obtained 45 days after the yellow fever booster vaccination. The gene calls are TRBV12-5 and TRBJ2-3; D is possibly TRBD1 or TRBD2 (5 bases each). The clonotype comes from a man aged 18 to 30 who received the YFV17D yellow fever vaccine. The CDR3 bases are TGTGCTAGTGGGCCGGGACCGAGGGCAGATACGCAGTATTTT. Encoded protein: CASGPGPRADTQYF. The variable domain in full, with the rest retrieved from reference TRBV12-5 and TRBJ2-3, is DARVTQTPRHKVTEMGQEVTMRCQPILGHNTVFWYRQTMMQGLELLAYFRNRAPLDDSGMPKDRFSAEMPDATLATLKIQPSEPRDSAVYFCASGPGPRADTQYFGPGTRLTVL.